This record looks at one T cell receptor beta chain sequence and its context. This sample stems from a study of T cell responses to AZD1222 COVID-19 vaccine. Profiling relied on immunoSEQ multiplex PCR, and the TCRdb table lists in-frame clones only, not all of them. The table lists about 30,000 clones, 93% of them singletons, with over 6.5% in the top ten. Per germline, CDR1 MNHEY and CDR2 SVGEGT. This CDR3 is built from 14 residues. Germline trimming cut 5 bases from V and 8 bases from J; bases unmatched to any gene: 8. The material sequenced was peripheral blood, taken on day 0 of AZD1222 vaccination. J is TRBJ2-1 and V is TRBV6-2 or TRBV6-3, with 8 positions matching TRBD2. The clonotype originates from an adult in good health. The CDR3 sequence is CASSTPSGSDEQFF. CDR3 coding DNA: TGTGCCAGCAGTACGCCAAGCGGGAGCGATGAGCAGTTCTTC.